This record concerns one TCR beta chain sequence. The sample is drawn from a study of T cells in Graves' hyperthyroidism and ophthalmopathy. With 4 bases clipped from V and 1 base from J, the junction kept 5 bases outside the gene matches. Germline assignment: CDR1 LGHNA and CDR2 YSLEER. CDR3 length: 15 residues. The investigators amplified TCR beta CDR3 regions from RNA transcripts. The TCR CDR3 first-round RT-PCR relied on the HTBI primer set. MiXCR, run by TCRdb on the multiplex PCR reads, gives a single entry per CDR3 protein. The sample has roughly 700,000 distinct CDR3 sequences, 35% seen once. This chain joins TRBV4-3 and TRBJ1-1, with TRBD1 identical over 8 bases. The material sequenced was blood. The clonotype originates from a woman aged 40 to 50 with Graves' hyperthyroidism. CDR3 loop: CASSPGQGWNTEAFF. The CDR3 nucleotides are TGCGCCAGCAGCCCCGGACAGGGATGGAACACTGAAGCTTTCTTT.